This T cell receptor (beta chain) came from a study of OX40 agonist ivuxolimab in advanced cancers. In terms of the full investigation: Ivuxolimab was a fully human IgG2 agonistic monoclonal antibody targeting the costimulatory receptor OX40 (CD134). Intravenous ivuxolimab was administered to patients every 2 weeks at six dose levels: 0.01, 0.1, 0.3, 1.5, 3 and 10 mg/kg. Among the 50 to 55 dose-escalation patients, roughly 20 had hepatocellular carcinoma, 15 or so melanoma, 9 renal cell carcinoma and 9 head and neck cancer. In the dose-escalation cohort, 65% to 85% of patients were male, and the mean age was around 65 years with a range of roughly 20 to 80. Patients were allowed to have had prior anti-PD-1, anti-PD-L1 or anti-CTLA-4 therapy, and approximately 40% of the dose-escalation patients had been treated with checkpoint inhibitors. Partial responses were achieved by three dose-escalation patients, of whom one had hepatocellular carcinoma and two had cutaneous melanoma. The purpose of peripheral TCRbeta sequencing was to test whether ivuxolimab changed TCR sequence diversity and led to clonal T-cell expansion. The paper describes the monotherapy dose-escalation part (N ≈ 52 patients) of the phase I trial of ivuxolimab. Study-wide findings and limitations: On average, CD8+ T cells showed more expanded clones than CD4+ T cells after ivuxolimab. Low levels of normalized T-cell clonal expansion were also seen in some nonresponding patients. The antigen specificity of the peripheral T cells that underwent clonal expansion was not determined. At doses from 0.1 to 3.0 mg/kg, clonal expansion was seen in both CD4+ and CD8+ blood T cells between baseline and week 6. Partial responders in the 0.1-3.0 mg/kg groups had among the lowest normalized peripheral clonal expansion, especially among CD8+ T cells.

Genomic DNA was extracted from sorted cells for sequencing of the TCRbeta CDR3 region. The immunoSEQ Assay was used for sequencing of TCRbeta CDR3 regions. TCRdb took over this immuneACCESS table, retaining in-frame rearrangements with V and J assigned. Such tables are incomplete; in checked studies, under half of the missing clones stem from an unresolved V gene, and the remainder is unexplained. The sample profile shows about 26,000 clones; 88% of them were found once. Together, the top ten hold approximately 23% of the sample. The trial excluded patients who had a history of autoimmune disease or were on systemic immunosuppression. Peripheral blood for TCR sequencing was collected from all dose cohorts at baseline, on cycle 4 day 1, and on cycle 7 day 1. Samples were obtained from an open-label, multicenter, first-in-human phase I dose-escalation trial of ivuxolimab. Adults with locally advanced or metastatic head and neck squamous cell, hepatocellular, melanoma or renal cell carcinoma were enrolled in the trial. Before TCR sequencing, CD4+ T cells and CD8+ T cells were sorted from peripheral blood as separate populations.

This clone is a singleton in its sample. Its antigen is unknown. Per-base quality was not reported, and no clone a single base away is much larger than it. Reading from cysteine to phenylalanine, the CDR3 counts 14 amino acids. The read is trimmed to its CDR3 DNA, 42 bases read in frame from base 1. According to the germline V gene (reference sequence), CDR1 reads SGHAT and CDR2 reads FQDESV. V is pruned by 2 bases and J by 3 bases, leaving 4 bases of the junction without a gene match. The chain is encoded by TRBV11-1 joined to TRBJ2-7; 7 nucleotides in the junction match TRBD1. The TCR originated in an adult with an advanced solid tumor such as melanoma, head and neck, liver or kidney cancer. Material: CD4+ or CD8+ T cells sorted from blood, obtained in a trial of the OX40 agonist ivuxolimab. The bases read TGTGCCAGCAGCTTAACCCAGGGGGACTACGAGCAGTACTTC. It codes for CASSLTQGDYEQYF.